This is a list of T cell receptor beta chains from one sample in a study of cytomegalovirus exposure and HLA in healthy donors. Some clones are missing from TCRdb's copy, which holds only in-frame ones; the method was immunoSEQ multiplex PCR. The repertoire holds over 80,000 clones, 81% seen once, with about 4.9% in the top ten. Sequencing was performed on PBMCs. Receptor source: a man in his forties or fifties in good health and CMV-seropositive. The CDR3 runs from the conserved cysteine through the conserved F or W. The order of the fields is V gene, clone size, J gene, CDR3 length, CDR3 protein. Not every row has a clone size; where given, it reads once, few, many or a size class.

v_gene: TRBV23-1; abundance: -; j_gene: TRBJ1-5; len: 17; CDR3aa: CASSRPSRTGCNQPQHF
v_gene: TRBV16; abundance: -; j_gene: TRBJ2-2; len: 15; CDR3aa: CASSQSARQTGELFF
v_gene: TRBV4-2; abundance: -; j_gene: TRBJ1-5; len: 15; CDR3aa: CASRPTTGRNQPQHF
v_gene: TRBV25-1; abundance: -; j_gene: TRBJ2-7; len: 15; CDR3aa: CASSESRQGTYEQYF
v_gene: TRBV7-9; abundance: -; j_gene: TRBJ2-2; len: 13; CDR3aa: CASSWRQTGELFF
v_gene: TRBV28; abundance: few; j_gene: TRBJ2-7; len: 16; CDR3aa: CASHLSMGQGTYEQYF
v_gene: TRBV15; abundance: -; j_gene: TRBJ1-1; len: 14; CDR3aa: CATSLAVSNTEAFF
v_gene: TRBV19; abundance: few; j_gene: TRBJ1-1; len: 13; CDR3aa: CASSGQVNTEAFF
v_gene: TRBV11-2; abundance: once; j_gene: TRBJ2-7; len: 16; CDR3aa: CASSSDRGARVYEQYF
v_gene: TRBV6-1; abundance: few; j_gene: TRBJ1-2; len: 13; CDR3aa: CASSEVQGEGYTF
v_gene: TRBV6-5; abundance: -; j_gene: TRBJ2-1; len: 13; CDR3aa: CASKGLAANEQFF
v_gene: TRBV5-1; abundance: -; j_gene: TRBJ1-3; len: 16; CDR3aa: CASSPRLGASGNTIYF
v_gene: TRBV4-2; abundance: few; j_gene: TRBJ2-1; len: 11; CDR3aa: CASSQGREQFF
v_gene: TRBV30; abundance: -; j_gene: TRBJ1-2; len: 14; CDR3aa: CAWSLGVDPYGYTF
v_gene: TRBV28; abundance: once; j_gene: TRBJ2-7; len: 16; CDR3aa: CASSLTSRDSGYEQYF
v_gene: TRBV2; abundance: -; j_gene: TRBJ1-1; len: 13; CDR3aa: CASSFELNTEAFF
v_gene: TRBV5-1; abundance: -; j_gene: TRBJ2-7; len: 17; CDR3aa: CASSGGSGTGSSYEQYF
v_gene: TRBV28; abundance: -; j_gene: TRBJ2-7; len: 15; CDR3aa: CASSLSRDPKSGQYF
v_gene: TRBV19; abundance: -; j_gene: TRBJ1-1; len: 15; CDR3aa: CASSRGTPIGTEAFF
v_gene: TRBV10-1; abundance: -; j_gene: TRBJ2-4; len: 15; CDR3aa: CASSESLAGKNIQYF
v_gene: TRBV4-1; abundance: few; j_gene: TRBJ2-2; len: 17; CDR3aa: CASSQDRGASNTGELFF
v_gene: TRBV5-4; abundance: -; j_gene: TRBJ1-6; len: 16; CDR3aa: CASSSRGTGDGSPLHF
v_gene: TRBV11-3; abundance: -; j_gene: TRBJ2-3; len: 14; CDR3aa: CASSARDRGDTQYF
v_gene: TRBV13; abundance: -; j_gene: TRBJ1-2; len: 14; CDR3aa: CASSLKQGGYGYTF
v_gene: TRBV30; abundance: -; j_gene: TRBJ2-7; len: 13; CDR3aa: CAWSLLLTAEQYF
v_gene: TRBV10-1; abundance: -; j_gene: TRBJ2-1; len: 16; CDR3aa: CASSDQLAYPLNEQFF
v_gene: TRBV6-5; abundance: -; j_gene: TRBJ2-2; len: 15; CDR3aa: CASSFGGPEAGELFF
v_gene: TRBV5-4; abundance: -; j_gene: TRBJ2-2; len: 12; CDR3aa: CASSTPGGELFF
v_gene: TRBV10-3; abundance: once; j_gene: TRBJ1-2; len: 14; CDR3aa: CAISEGISNYGYTF